This entry is about one T cell receptor beta chain. Via MiXCR, TCRdb re-called the 5' RACE reads, giving one row per CDR3 protein. The sample yields more than 45,000 distinct CDR3 sequences, about 28% seen once. CDR3 size: 12 residues. The germline V gene has CDR1 MNHNY and CDR2 SVGAGI (reference sequence). The ends were cut back, 7 bases at V and 3 bases at J, with 10 bases in the middle. The chain employs TRBV6-6 and TRBJ2-7; D not resolved. Sequencing was performed on tumor-infiltrating memory CD4+ T cells sorted from the breast tumor. Subset given: memory CD4+ T cells, CD4+CD45RO+CD25-. This TCR was recovered from a female donor with breast cancer. In nucleotides, the CDR3 is TGTGCCAGCAAGTCGTACAACTACGAGCAGTACTTC. This encodes CASKSYNYEQYF.